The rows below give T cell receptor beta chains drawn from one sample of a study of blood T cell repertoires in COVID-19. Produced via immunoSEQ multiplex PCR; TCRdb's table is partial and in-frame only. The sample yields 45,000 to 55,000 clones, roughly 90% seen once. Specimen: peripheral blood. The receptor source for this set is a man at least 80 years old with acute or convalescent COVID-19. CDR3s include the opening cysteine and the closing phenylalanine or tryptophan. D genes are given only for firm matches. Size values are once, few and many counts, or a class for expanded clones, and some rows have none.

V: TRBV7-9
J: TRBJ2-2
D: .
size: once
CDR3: CASSLRVSNHANTGELFF
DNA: TGTGCCAGCAGCTTACGGGTCTCAAACCACGCGAACACCGGGGAGCTGTTTTTT

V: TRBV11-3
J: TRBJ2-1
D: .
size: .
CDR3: CASSLTTGGEQFF
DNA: TGTGCCAGCAGCTTAACTACAGGCGGTGAGCAGTTCTTC

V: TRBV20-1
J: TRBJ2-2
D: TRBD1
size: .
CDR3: CSASPGGQGRNTGELFF
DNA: TGCAGTGCTAGTCCAGGGGGACAGGGGCGAAACACCGGGGAGCTGTTTTTT

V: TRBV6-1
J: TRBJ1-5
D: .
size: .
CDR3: CASSETVEIAQHF
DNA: TGTGCCAGCAGTGAAACTGTAGAGATAGCCCAGCATTTT

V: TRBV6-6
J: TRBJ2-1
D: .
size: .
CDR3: CASSYSQGPYNEQFF
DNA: TGTGCCAGCAGTTACTCTCAGGGCCCCTACAATGAGCAGTTCTTC

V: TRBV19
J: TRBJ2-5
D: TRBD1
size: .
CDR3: CASSPDREETQYF
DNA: TGTGCCAGTAGCCCCGACAGGGAGGAGACCCAGTACTTC

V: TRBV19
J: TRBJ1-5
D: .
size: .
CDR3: CASTGRVVQPQHF
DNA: TGTGCCAGTACCGGCAGGGTCGTCCAGCCCCAGCATTTT

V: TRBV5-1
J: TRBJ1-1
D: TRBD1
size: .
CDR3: CASSFIQGALMNTEAFF
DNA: TGCGCCAGCAGCTTTATACAGGGGGCTCTTATGAACACTGAAGCTTTCTTT

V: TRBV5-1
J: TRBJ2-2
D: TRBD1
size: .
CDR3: CASSLGQGAIGELFF
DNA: TGCGCCAGCAGCCTGGGACAGGGGGCGATCGGGGAGCTGTTTTTT

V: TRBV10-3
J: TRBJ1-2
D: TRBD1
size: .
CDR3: CAISDGRQGVGYTF
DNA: TGTGCCATCAGTGATGGGAGACAGGGGGTCGGCTACACCTTC

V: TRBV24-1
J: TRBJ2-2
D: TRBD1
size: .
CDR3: CATSDSLRTGAFTGELFF
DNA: TGTGCCACCAGTGATTCTTTGAGGACAGGGGCGTTCACCGGGGAGCTGTTTTTT

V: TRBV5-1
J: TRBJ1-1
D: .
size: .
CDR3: CASSSYEQNTEAFF
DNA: TGCGCCAGCAGCTCATATGAGCAGAACACTGAAGCTTTCTTT

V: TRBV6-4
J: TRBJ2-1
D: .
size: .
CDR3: CASSKQVWSSYNEQFF
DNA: TGTGCCAGCAGCAAACAGGTGTGGAGCTCCTACAATGAGCAGTTCTTC

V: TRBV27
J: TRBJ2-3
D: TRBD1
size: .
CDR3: CASSRQGAIDTQYF
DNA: TGTGCCAGCAGCAGACAGGGGGCGATCGATACGCAGTATTTT

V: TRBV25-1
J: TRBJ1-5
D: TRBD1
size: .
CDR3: CASSLTGDQPQHF
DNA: TGTGCCAGCAGTTTGACAGGGGATCAGCCCCAGCATTTT